The 4 T cell receptor beta chains presented below share a single source sample, sequenced in a study of spatial heterogeneity in lung cancer. Described time point: sample taken at primary tumor resection. Unsorted whole RNA of tumor, nontumor lung or frozen PBMC was sequenced. One entry per CDR3 protein, called by TCRdb with MiXCR from the 5' RACE reads. Of tens of thousands of distinct CDR3 sequences in the sample, 4% to 6% are singletons; the top ten hold more than 25%. This specimen was PBMCs, taken at surgery. The receptors derive from a female donor with early-stage non-small cell lung cancer.

In its sample, this clonotype was seen many times. This chain links TRBV7-9 with TRBJ2-2; unclear D gene. The CDR3 spans 16 residues. Germline assignment: CDR1 SEHNR and CDR2 FQNEAQ (reference sequence). V lost 2 bases, J lost 2 bases, and 12 bases lay in between. This chain's CDR3 is CASSLLGSVNTGELFF. The CDR3 nucleotides read TGTGCCAGCAGCTTACTTGGGTCAGTAAACACCGGGGAGCTGTTTTTT.

This clonotype appeared a few times. The chain joins TRBV6-1 to TRBJ2-3, with TRBD1 identical over 8 bases. Germline V gene sequence: CDR1 MNHNS, CDR2 SASEGT. The V segment lost 3 bases and the J segment 9 bases; nucleotides outside the gene matches: 11. The CDR3 extends over 15 amino acids. The CDR3 DNA reads TGTGCCAGCAGTGATGGGGGACAGGACCCGGACACGCAGTATTTT. It specifies CASSDGGQDPDTQYF.

The CDR3 reads CASSATASGGADTQYF. The CDR3 DNA follows: TGTGCCAGCAGCGCTACCGCTAGCGGGGGGGCAGATACGCAGTATTTT. The V gene is TRBV9, the J gene TRBJ2-3, with 12 bases lining up with TRBD2. V lost 3 bases and J lost 4; bases outside the gene matches: 6. Germline V gene sequence: CDR1 SGDLS, CDR2 YYNGEE. CDR3 size: 16 residues.

In its sample, this clonotype was seen many times. The chain carries TRBV5-1 and TRBJ2-1, with a weak D call TRBD2 (7 bases). This CDR3 is 13 amino acids long. Deletions cut 3 bases from V and 9 bases from J, with 13 bases between. Germline lookup yields CDR1 SGHRS and CDR2 YFSETQ. CDR3 coding DNA: TGCGCCAGCAGCTCAGGACTAGGGGGTGAGCAGTTCTTC. Residues: CASSSGLGGEQFF. The variable domain in full, completed from reference TRBV5-1 and TRBJ2-1, reads KAGVTQTPRYLIKTRGQQVTLSCSPISGHRSVSWYQQTPGQGLQFLFEYFSETQRNKGNFPGRFSGRQFSNSRSEMNVSTLELGDSALYLCASSSGLGGEQFFGPGTRLTVL.